These 12 T cell receptor beta chains came from one sample sequenced in a study of T cell clones after liver transplantation. The protocol was immunoSEQ multiplex PCR, while the TCRdb copy is restricted to in-frame clones and leaves out a portion. The table lists tens of thousands of clones, over 70% of them singletons. The sample here was CD4+ T cells from blood, taken before liver transplant. These receptors were obtained from a human donor who received a liver transplant.

There are many counts of this clone. The rearrangement links TRBV30 to TRBJ2-7; 9 bases are a match to TRBD2. The CDR3 runs 17 residues. Per germline, CDR1 GTSNPN and CDR2 SVGIG (reference sequence). J gave up 0 bases and V 0 bases, and 9 bases lay outside the gene matches. The DNA of the CDR3 is TGTGCCTGGAGTGTAACTCTAGCGGGGCACGGCTCCTACGAGCAGTACTTC. Its translation: CAWSVTLAGHGSYEQYF.

CDR3 protein: CASSSGVGGNEQFF. Here the CDR3 DNA reads TGTGCCAGCAGCTCCGGAGTGGGAGGCAATGAGCAGTTCTTC. J is TRBJ2-1 and V is TRBV7-9, with D tentatively TRBD2 (6 bases). Germline V gene lookup returns CDR1 SEHNR and CDR2 FQNEAQ (reference sequence). V was shortened by 4 bases and J by 6 bases, with 13 bases between the two germline ends. CDR3 length equals 14 residues.

The rearrangement uses TRBV6-1 and TRBJ2-3; D is unresolved. CDR3 length: 12 amino acids. V lost 6 bases and J lost 6, with 10 bases in between. CDR1 MNHNS and CDR2 SASEGT come from the germline V gene. CDR3 sequence (DNA): TGTGCCAGCAGCCAGTATTGGGATACGCAGTATTTT. This codes for CASSQYWDTQYF.

J is TRBJ2-7 and V is TRBV2; 11 nucleotides align to TRBD2. Germline CDR1 is SNHLY and CDR2 is FYNNEI. Losses at the gene ends were 6 bases for V and 5 bases for J; bases not matched to a gene: 6. The CDR3 loop spans 14 amino acids. The CDR3 nucleotides are TGTGCCAGCAGCGTTAGCGGGGGGGCCGACGAGCAGTACTTC. This sequence encodes CASSVSGGADEQYF.

The rearrangement links TRBV2 to TRBJ2-7; the match to TRBD1 covers 7 bases. V gave up 1 base and J gave up 0 bases; unmatched junction bases: 6. The CDR3 totals 16 residues. Germline V lookup: CDR1 SNHLY, CDR2 FYNNEI. The CDR3 DNA reads as TGTGCCAGCAGTGAAGGGGACAGCCTCAACTCCTACGAGCAGTACTTC. Protein sequence: CASSEGDSLNSYEQYF.

This clone was counted only a few times. The V and J genes are TRBV2 and TRBJ1-1, with D possibly matching TRBD1 (6 bases). The CDR3 has 14 residues. The ends were cut back, 4 bases at V and 4 bases at J, with 13 bases in the middle. The germline CDR1 and CDR2 sequences are SNHLY and FYNNEI. The CDR3 spells CASSVGGLVTEAFF. The CDR3 bases are TGTGCCAGCAGTGTAGGGGGTTTAGTCACTGAAGCTTTCTTT.

A single count supports this clone. This chain uses TRBV19 with TRBJ1-1; D unresolved. The V gene's germline CDR1 is LNHDA and CDR2 SQIVND (reference sequence). This CDR3 region has 14 residues. With 3 bases removed from V and 4 bases from J, the gap between germline ends came to 12 bases. CDR3 sequence: CASSIPGTSTEAFF. CDR3 nucleotides: TGTGCCAGTAGTATCCCAGGAACAAGCACTGAAGCTTTCTTT. Full variable domain (remainder filled in from reference TRBV19 and TRBJ1-1): DGGITQSPKYLFRKEGQNVTLSCEQNLNHDAMYWYRQDPGQGLRLIYYSQIVNDFQKGDIAEGYSVSREKKESFPLTVTSAQKNPTAFYLCASSIPGTSTEAFFGQGTRLTVV.

The CDR3 region is CASSPRTGPPDQPQHF. The CDR3 nucleotides are TGTGCCAGCAGTCCGAGGACAGGCCCACCCGATCAGCCCCAGCATTTT. This chain links TRBV28 with TRBJ1-5, with TRBD1 identical over 7 bases. The CDR3 has 16 residues. From germline, CDR1 is MDHEN and CDR2 SYDVKM. Trimming at V came to 5 bases and at J to 5 bases, leaving 12 bases not matched to a gene.

The chain joins TRBV6-5 to TRBJ2-2, with a tentative D call TRBD2 (5 bases). Germline CDR1 MNHEY, CDR2 SVGAGI. Trimming took off 8 bases at V and 0 bases at J, with 10 bases between the two ends. The CDR3 spans 14 residues. CDR3 DNA: TGTGCCAGCCGTCGGGGTTCGAACACCGGGGAGCTGTTTTTT. This encodes CASRRGSNTGELFF.

V is TRBV5-4 and J is TRBJ2-1; D is undetermined. The CDR3 runs 16 residues. Trimming cost V 4 bases and J 0 bases, with 14 bases left between them. The germline V gene has CDR1 SGHNT and CDR2 YYREEE (reference sequence). In DNA, the CDR3 is TGTGCCAGCAGCCCGCCAGGTCAAAGCTCCTACAATGAGCAGTTCTTC. Amino acids: CASSPPGQSSYNEQFF.

V and J are TRBV7-8 and TRBJ1-2, with no clear D. The CDR3 sequence is 14 residues long. Between the trimmed V and J ends, which lost 5 bases and 8 bases, there was a span of 18 bases. Looked up from germline, CDR1 is SGHVS and CDR2 is FQNEAQ. Here the CDR3 DNA reads TGTGCCAGCAGCATCAGCGACGCCCCCCTGGGCTACACCTTC. It is translated as CASSISDAPLGYTF. Supplemented by reference TRBV7-8 and TRBJ1-2, the full variable domain reads GAGVSQSPRYKVAKRGQDVALRCDPISGHVSLFWYQQALGQGPEFLTYFQNEAQLDKSGLPSDRFFAERPEGSVSTLKIQRTQQEDSAVYLCASSISDAPLGYTFGSGTRLTVV.

The rearrangement joins TRBV5-5 to TRBJ1-1; D is unclear. V dropped 1 base and J dropped 2 bases, with 6 bases sitting between them. The CDR3 is made up of 13 amino acids. Germline V CDR1 and CDR2: SGHKS, YYEKEE (reference sequence). CDR3 sequence reads: CASSLTVNTEAFF. The CDR3 DNA is TGTGCCAGCAGCTTGACGGTCAACACTGAAGCTTTCTTT. The full variable domain, completed using reference TRBV5-5 and TRBJ1-1, is DAGVTQSPTHLIKTRGQQVTLRCSPISGHKSVSWYQQVLGQGPQFIFQYYEKEERGRGNFPDRFSARQFPNYSSELNVNALLLGDSALYLCASSLTVNTEAFFGQGTRLTVV.